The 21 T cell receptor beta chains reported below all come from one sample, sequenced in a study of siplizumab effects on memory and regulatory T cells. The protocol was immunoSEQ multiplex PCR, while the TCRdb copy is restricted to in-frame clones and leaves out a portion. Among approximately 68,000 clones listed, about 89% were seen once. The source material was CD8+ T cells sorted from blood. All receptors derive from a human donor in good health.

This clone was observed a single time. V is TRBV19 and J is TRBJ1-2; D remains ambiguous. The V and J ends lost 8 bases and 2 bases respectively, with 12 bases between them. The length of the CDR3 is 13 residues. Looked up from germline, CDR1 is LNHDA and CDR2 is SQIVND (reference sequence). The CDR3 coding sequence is TGTGCCAGTTCGGACGGAACGAACTATGGCTACACCTTC. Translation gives CASSDGTNYGYTF.

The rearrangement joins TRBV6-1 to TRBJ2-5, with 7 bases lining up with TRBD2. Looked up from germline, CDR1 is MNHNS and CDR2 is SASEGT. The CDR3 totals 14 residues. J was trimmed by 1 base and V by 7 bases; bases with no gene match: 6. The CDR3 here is CASKSGLVQETQYF. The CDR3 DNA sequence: TGTGCCAGCAAGTCCGGACTAGTCCAAGAGACCCAGTACTTC.

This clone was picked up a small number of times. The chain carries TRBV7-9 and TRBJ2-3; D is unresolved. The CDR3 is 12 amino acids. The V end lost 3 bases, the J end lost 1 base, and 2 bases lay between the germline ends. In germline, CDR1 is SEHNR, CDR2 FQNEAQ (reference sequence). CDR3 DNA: TGTGCCAGCAGCTTCGGCACAGATACGCAGTATTTT. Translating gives CASSFGTDTQYF.

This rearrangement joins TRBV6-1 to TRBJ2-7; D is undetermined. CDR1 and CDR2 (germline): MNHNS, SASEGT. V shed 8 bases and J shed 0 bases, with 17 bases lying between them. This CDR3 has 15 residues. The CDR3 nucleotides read TGTGCCAGCCGGCTAGGACGCACAACCTCCTACGAGCAGTACTTC. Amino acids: CASRLGRTTSYEQYF.

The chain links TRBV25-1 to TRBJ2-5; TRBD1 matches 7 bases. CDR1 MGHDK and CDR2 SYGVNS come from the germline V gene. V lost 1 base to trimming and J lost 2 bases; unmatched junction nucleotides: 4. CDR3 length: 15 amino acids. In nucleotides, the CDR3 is TGTGCCAGCAGTGAATTCGGGACAGCACAAGAGACCCAGTACTTC. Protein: CASSEFGTAQETQYF.

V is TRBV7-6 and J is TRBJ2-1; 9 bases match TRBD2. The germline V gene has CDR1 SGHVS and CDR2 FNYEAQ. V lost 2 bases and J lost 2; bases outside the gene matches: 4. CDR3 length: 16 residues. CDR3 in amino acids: CASSLTLAGAYNEQFF. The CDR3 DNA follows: TGTGCCAGCAGCTTAACCTTAGCGGGGGCCTACAATGAGCAGTTCTTC.

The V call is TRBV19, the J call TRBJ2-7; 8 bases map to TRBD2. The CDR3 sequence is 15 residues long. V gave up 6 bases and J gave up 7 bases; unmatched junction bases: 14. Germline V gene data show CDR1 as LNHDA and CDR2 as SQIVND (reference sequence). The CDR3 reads CASRTGTRGLFEQYF. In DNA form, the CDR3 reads TGTGCCAGTAGGACCGGGACTAGGGGCCTTTTTGAGCAGTACTTC.

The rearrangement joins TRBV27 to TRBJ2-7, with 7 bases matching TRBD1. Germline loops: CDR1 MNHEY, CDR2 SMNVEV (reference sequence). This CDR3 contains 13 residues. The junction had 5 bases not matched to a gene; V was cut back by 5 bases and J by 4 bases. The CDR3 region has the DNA TGTGCCAGCAGTCACAGGGGACCTTACGAGCAGTACTTC. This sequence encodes CASSHRGPYEQYF.

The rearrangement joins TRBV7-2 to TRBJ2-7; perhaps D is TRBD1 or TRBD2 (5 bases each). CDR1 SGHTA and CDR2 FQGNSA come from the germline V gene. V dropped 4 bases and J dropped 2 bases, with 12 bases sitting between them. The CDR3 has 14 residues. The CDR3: CASSYRDGTYEQYF. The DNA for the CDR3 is TGTGCCAGCAGCTACCGGGACGGAACCTACGAGCAGTACTTC. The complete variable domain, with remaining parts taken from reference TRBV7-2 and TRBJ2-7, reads GAGVSQSPSNKVTEKGKDVELRCDPISGHTALYWYRQSLGQGLEFLIYFQGNSAPDKSGLPSDRFSAERTGGSVSTLTIQRTQQEDSAVYLCASSYRDGTYEQYFGPGTRLTVT.

The DNA of the CDR3 is TGTGCCAGCAGTGAAGTGGTTCGAAATGAGCAGTTCTTC. Amino acids: CASSEVVRNEQFF. The rearrangement links TRBV2 to TRBJ2-1; D is uncertain. Germline CDR1 reads SNHLY; CDR2 reads FYNNEI. This CDR3 is built from 13 residues. Trimming shortened V by 1 base and J by 7 bases, and 8 bases separated the two germline ends.

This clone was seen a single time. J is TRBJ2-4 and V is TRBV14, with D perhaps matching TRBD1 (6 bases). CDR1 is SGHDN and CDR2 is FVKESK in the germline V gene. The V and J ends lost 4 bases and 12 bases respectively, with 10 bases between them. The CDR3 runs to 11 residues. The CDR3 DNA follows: TGTGCCAGCAGCCTGGACAGTTCTCAGTACTTC. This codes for CASSLDSSQYF. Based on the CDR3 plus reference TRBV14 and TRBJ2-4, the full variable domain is EAGVTQFPSHSVIEKGQTVTLRCDPISGHDNLYWYRRVMGKEIKFLLHFVKESKQDESGMPNNRFLAERTGGTYSTLKVQPAELEDSGVYFCASSLDSSQYFGAGTRLSVL.

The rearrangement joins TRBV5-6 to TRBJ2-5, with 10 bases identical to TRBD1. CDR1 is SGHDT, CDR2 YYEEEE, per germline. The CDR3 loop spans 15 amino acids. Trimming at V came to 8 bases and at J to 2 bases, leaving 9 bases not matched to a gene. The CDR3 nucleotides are TGTGCCAGTTGGCCGGGGGGACAGGGGCAAGAGACCCAGTACTTC. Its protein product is CASWPGGQGQETQYF.

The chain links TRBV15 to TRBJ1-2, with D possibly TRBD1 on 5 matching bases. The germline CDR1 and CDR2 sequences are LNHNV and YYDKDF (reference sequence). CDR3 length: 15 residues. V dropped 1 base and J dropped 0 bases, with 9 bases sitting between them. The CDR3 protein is CATSRVTDPNYGYTF. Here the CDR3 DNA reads TGTGCCACCAGCAGAGTGACAGACCCTAACTATGGCTACACCTTC.

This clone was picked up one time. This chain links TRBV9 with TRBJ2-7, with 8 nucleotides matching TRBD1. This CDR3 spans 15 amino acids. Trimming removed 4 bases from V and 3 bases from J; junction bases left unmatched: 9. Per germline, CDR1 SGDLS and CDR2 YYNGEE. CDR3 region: CASSTSPGQVYEQYF. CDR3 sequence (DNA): TGTGCCAGCAGCACCTCCCCGGGACAGGTCTACGAGCAGTACTTC.

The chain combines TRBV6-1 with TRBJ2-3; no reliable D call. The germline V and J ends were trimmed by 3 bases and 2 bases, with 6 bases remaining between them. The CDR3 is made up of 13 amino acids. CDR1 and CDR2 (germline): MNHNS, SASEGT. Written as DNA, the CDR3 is TGTGCCAGCAGTGAGTTAACCACAGATACGCAGTATTTT. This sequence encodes CASSELTTDTQYF.

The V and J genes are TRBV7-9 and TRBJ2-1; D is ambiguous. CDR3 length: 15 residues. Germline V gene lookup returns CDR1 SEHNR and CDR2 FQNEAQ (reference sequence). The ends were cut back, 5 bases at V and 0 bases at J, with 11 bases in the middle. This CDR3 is CASSVLVASYNEQFF. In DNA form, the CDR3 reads TGTGCCAGCAGCGTGCTAGTAGCCTCCTACAATGAGCAGTTCTTC.

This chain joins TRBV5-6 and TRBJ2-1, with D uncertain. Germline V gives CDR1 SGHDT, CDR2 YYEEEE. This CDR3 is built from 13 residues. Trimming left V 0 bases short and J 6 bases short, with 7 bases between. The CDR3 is CASSLGGFNEQFF. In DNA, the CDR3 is TGTGCCAGCAGCTTGGGTGGGTTCAATGAGCAGTTCTTC.

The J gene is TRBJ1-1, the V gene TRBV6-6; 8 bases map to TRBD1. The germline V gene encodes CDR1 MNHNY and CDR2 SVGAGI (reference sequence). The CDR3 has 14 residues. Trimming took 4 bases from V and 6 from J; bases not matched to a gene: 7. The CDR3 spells CASSSADRVAEAFF. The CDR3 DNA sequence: TGTGCCAGCAGTTCCGCGGACAGGGTCGCTGAAGCTTTCTTT.

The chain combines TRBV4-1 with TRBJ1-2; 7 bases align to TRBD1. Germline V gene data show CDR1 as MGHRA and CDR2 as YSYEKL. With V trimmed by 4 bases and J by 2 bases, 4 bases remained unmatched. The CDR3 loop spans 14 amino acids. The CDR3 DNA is TGCGCCAGCAGCCTATCAGGGGGAAACTATGGCTACACCTTC. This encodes CASSLSGGNYGYTF.

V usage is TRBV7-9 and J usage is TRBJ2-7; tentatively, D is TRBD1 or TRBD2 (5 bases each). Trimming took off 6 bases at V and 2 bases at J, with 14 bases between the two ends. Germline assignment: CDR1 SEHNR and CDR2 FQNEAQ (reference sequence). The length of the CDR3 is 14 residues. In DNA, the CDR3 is TGTGCCAGCAGGCCCCGGGACCTCACCTACGAGCAGTACTTC. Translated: CASRPRDLTYEQYF.

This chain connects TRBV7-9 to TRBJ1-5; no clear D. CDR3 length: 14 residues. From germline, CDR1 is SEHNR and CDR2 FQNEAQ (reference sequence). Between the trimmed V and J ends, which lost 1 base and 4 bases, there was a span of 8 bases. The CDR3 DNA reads TGTGCCAGCAGCTTAGAGGTGTGGAATCAGCCCCAGCATTTT. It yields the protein CASSLEVWNQPQHF.